This TCR beta chain was identified in a study of OX40 agonist ivuxolimab in advanced cancers. CDR3 length: 15 residues. V was pared by 0 bases and J by 5 bases, with 13 bases between. Germline V CDR1 and CDR2: SNHLY, FYNNEI. The data were produced by immunoSEQ multiplex PCR, yet TCRdb's version contains in-frame clones alone and is incomplete. The sample has around 85,000 clones; under 95% are singletons. The sample in question was CD4+ or CD8+ T cells sorted from blood, obtained in a trial of the OX40 agonist ivuxolimab. The J gene is TRBJ1-1, the V gene TRBV2; maybe TRBD1 (5 bases). This clonotype was sampled from an adult with an advanced solid tumor such as melanoma, head and neck, liver or kidney cancer. The CDR3 region is CASSEATSGGTEAFF. The CDR3 DNA reads as TGTGCCAGCAGTGAAGCTACCTCGGGGGGGACTGAAGCTTTCTTT.